This T cell receptor beta chain was obtained from a study of cytomegalovirus exposure and HLA in healthy donors. Note on this clone: Its antigen remains unknown.

It was with 60 Vbeta and 13 Jbeta primers that the PCR ran. Only in-frame clones appear in the TCRdb table, and some are missing; sequencing was by immunoSEQ multiplex PCR. Seen here are 150,000 to 200,000 clones, almost 80% observed once, and the top ten hold about 0.91%. Study-level points and caveats: In a later analysis, TCR beta V- and J-gene trimming was associated with a missense DCLRE1C variant.

Germline lookup yields CDR1 SNHLY and CDR2 FYNNEI. V lost 3 bases and J 6 bases, leaving 14 bases between the germline ends. The CDR3 length is 15 residues. The J gene is TRBJ2-2, the V gene TRBV2, with TRBD1 as a possible D gene (6 bases). The origin of this receptor is a woman aged 45-60 years in good health and CMV-seropositive. The sequenced material came from PBMCs. The CDR3 DNA is TGTGCCAGCAGTGAGACAACAGGGTACGCCGGGGAGCTGTTTTTT. Translating gives CASSETTGYAGELFF.